This is a list of T cell receptor beta chains from one sample in a study of post-analysis software for immune sequencing data. TCRdb recomputed calls from the PCR reads with MiXCR, one row per CDR3 protein. The sample contains about 430,000 distinct CDR3 sequences, approximately 37% of which appear only once. Specimen: blood. The source of these receptors is a girl aged 2 to 9 with multiple sclerosis. The CDR3 runs from the conserved cysteine through the conserved F or W. Each record gives: clone size, V gene, D gene, J gene, CDR3 protein, CDR3 DNA. The D gene is left open where the match is weak. Size is stated for part of the rows, as once, few or many counts, or as a class when the clone is expanded.

clone size: .; V gene: TRBV10-3; D gene: TRBD1; J gene: TRBJ2-2; CDR3 protein: CAIASLRTGDSGELFF; CDR3 DNA: TGTGCCATCGCTTCGTTGCGGACAGGGGACTCCGGGGAGCTGTTTTTT
clone size: .; V gene: TRBV15; D gene: TRBD2; J gene: TRBJ2-3; CDR3 protein: CATSVGLAAPGDTQYF; CDR3 DNA: TGTGCCACCAGCGTGGGACTAGCGGCGCCGGGAGATACGCAGTATTTT
clone size: few; V gene: TRBV7-9; D gene: .; J gene: TRBJ1-2; CDR3 protein: CASTSVEGVNYGYTF; CDR3 DNA: TGTGCCAGCACCTCTGTGGAGGGCGTAAACTATGGCTACACCTTC
clone size: .; V gene: TRBV14; D gene: TRBD2; J gene: TRBJ2-1; CDR3 protein: CASSQVLAGNPEQFF; CDR3 DNA: TGTGCCAGCAGCCAAGTACTAGCGGGGAATCCTGAGCAGTTCTTC
clone size: .; V gene: TRBV7-3; D gene: .; J gene: TRBJ2-7; CDR3 protein: CASSPNGGRAYEQYF; CDR3 DNA: TGTGCCAGCAGCCCAAACGGTGGCCGGGCCTACGAGCAGTACTTC
clone size: .; V gene: TRBV6-5; D gene: TRBD1; J gene: TRBJ1-5; CDR3 protein: CASSPLRGPRNQPQHF; CDR3 DNA: TGTGCCAGCAGCCCCCTGAGGGGGCCTCGCAATCAGCCCCAGCATTTT
clone size: .; V gene: TRBV28; D gene: .; J gene: TRBJ1-2; CDR3 protein: CASRPPPGPNYGYTF; CDR3 DNA: TGTGCCAGCAGACCCCCTCCGGGGCCAAACTATGGCTACACCTTC
clone size: .; V gene: TRBV7-2; D gene: .; J gene: TRBJ1-2; CDR3 protein: CASSLFGRDYGYTF; CDR3 DNA: TGTGCCAGCAGCTTATTCGGCAGGGATTATGGCTACACCTTC
clone size: .; V gene: TRBV7-6; D gene: TRBD1; J gene: TRBJ1-6; CDR3 protein: CASSLTGDRGRRNSPLHF; CDR3 DNA: TGTGCCAGCAGCCTCACTGGGGACAGGGGGCGGCGAAATTCACCCCTCCACTTT
clone size: many; V gene: TRBV29-1; D gene: TRBD1; J gene: TRBJ1-6; CDR3 protein: CSAGGYNSPLHF; CDR3 DNA: TGCAGCGCAGGGGGCTATAATTCACCCCTCCACTTT
clone size: few; V gene: TRBV10-3; D gene: TRBD1; J gene: TRBJ2-3; CDR3 protein: CAISGQGYTDTQYF; CDR3 DNA: TGTGCCATCAGCGGACAGGGGTACACAGATACGCAGTATTTT
clone size: few; V gene: TRBV10-3; D gene: .; J gene: TRBJ1-2; CDR3 protein: CAISRPEDYGYTF; CDR3 DNA: TGTGCCATCAGTCGGCCCGAGGACTATGGCTACACCTTC
clone size: few; V gene: TRBV20-1; D gene: TRBD2; J gene: TRBJ2-1; CDR3 protein: CSAPGLAGAHSYNEQFF; CDR3 DNA: TGCAGTGCGCCGGGACTAGCGGGGGCCCACTCCTACAATGAGCAGTTCTTC
clone size: few; V gene: TRBV9; D gene: .; J gene: TRBJ1-2; CDR3 protein: CASSAYDSPNYGYTF; CDR3 DNA: TGTGCCAGCAGCGCCTACGACAGTCCTAACTATGGCTACACCTTC
clone size: .; V gene: TRBV5-6; D gene: .; J gene: TRBJ1-2; CDR3 protein: CASSLGLGGYTF; CDR3 DNA: TGTGCCAGCAGCTTGGGATTAGGAGGCTACACCTTC
clone size: .; V gene: TRBV15; D gene: .; J gene: TRBJ2-7; CDR3 protein: CATSAERTISYEQYF; CDR3 DNA: TGTGCCACCAGCGCTGAGCGGACTATCTCCTACGAGCAGTACTTC
clone size: .; V gene: TRBV20-1; D gene: .; J gene: TRBJ1-2; CDR3 protein: CSARDAITAETYGYTF; CDR3 DNA: TGCAGTGCTAGAGATGCCATAACGGCGGAGACTTATGGCTACACCTTC
clone size: once; V gene: TRBV7-3; D gene: .; J gene: TRBJ2-6; CDR3 protein: CASSSRRSGASVLTF; CDR3 DNA: TGTGCCAGCAGCTCCCGGCGCTCTGGGGCCAGCGTCCTGACTTTC
clone size: .; V gene: TRBV12-3/TRBV12-4; D gene: .; J gene: TRBJ1-5; CDR3 protein: CASSLRQYSNQPQHF; CDR3 DNA: TGTGCCAGCAGTTTAAGGCAATATAGCAATCAGCCCCAGCATTTT
clone size: .; V gene: TRBV6-5; D gene: .; J gene: TRBJ2-1; CDR3 protein: CASSYRGEQFF; CDR3 DNA: TGTGCCAGCAGTTATAGGGGTGAGCAGTTCTTC
clone size: few; V gene: TRBV28; D gene: TRBD1; J gene: TRBJ1-5; CDR3 protein: CASGGGHQPQHF; CDR3 DNA: TGTGCCAGTGGAGGGGGCCATCAGCCCCAGCATTTT
clone size: .; V gene: TRBV20-1; D gene: TRBD2; J gene: TRBJ2-7; CDR3 protein: CSARGGTSGSCYEQYF; CDR3 DNA: TGCAGTGCTAGAGGAGGGACTAGCGGGAGTTGCTACGAGCAGTACTTC
clone size: few; V gene: TRBV12-3/TRBV12-4; D gene: .; J gene: TRBJ2-1; CDR3 protein: CASSGYQLNNERFF; CDR3 DNA: TGTGCCAGCAGTGGATATCAGCTTAACAATGAGCGGTTCTTC
clone size: .; V gene: TRBV20-1; D gene: TRBD2; J gene: TRBJ2-7; CDR3 protein: CSARASGRPFSSPLSSYEQYF; CDR3 DNA: TGCAGTGCTAGAGCTAGCGGGAGGCCCTTTTCCTCGCCCTTATCCTCCTACGAGCAGTACTTC
clone size: .; V gene: TRBV15; D gene: TRBD1; J gene: TRBJ2-7; CDR3 protein: CATSRDQAGTVPYF; CDR3 DNA: TGTGCCACCAGCAGAGATCAGGCCGGGACAGTCCCGTACTTC
clone size: .; V gene: TRBV28; D gene: .; J gene: TRBJ1-2; CDR3 protein: CASSETRPGAQYGYTF; CDR3 DNA: TGTGCCAGCAGTGAAACCCGCCCGGGGGCGCAATATGGCTACACCTTC
clone size: .; V gene: TRBV29-1; D gene: .; J gene: TRBJ1-2; CDR3 protein: CSAAPVGGNNYGYTF; CDR3 DNA: TGCAGCGCCGCCCCGGTAGGGGGGAATAACTATGGCTACACCTTC
clone size: .; V gene: TRBV3-1; D gene: TRBD2; J gene: TRBJ2-5; CDR3 protein: CASSQDMASGGAGSQETQYF; CDR3 DNA: TGTGCCAGCAGCCAAGATATGGCTAGCGGGGGGGCCGGTTCGCAAGAGACCCAGTACTTC
clone size: .; V gene: TRBV7-9; D gene: TRBD2; J gene: TRBJ2-1; CDR3 protein: CASSYTSGSSYNEQFF; CDR3 DNA: TGTGCCAGCAGCTATACTAGCGGGAGTTCCTACAATGAGCAGTTCTTC
clone size: .; V gene: TRBV7-2; D gene: .; J gene: TRBJ2-5; CDR3 protein: CASSSLAPLGTQYF; CDR3 DNA: TGTGCCAGCAGCTCTCTAGCTCCCTTGGGGACCCAGTACTTC
clone size: few; V gene: TRBV2; D gene: .; J gene: TRBJ1-4; CDR3 protein: CASSGEKLFF; CDR3 DNA: TGTGCCAGCAGCGGTGAAAAACTGTTTTTT
clone size: .; V gene: TRBV7-2; D gene: TRBD2; J gene: TRBJ2-7; CDR3 protein: CASSSAHTGGSSYELYF; CDR3 DNA: TGTGCCAGCAGCTCCGCCCACACGGGAGGAAGCTCCTACGAGCTGTACTTC
clone size: .; V gene: TRBV6-2/TRBV6-3; D gene: .; J gene: TRBJ2-1; CDR3 protein: CASSLWRARNEQFF; CDR3 DNA: TGTGCCAGCAGCCTGTGGAGGGCTCGGAATGAGCAGTTCTTC
clone size: few; V gene: TRBV27; D gene: TRBD1; J gene: TRBJ2-7; CDR3 protein: CASSFHDRGDEQYF; CDR3 DNA: TGTGCCAGCAGTTTCCACGACAGGGGCGACGAGCAGTACTTC
clone size: .; V gene: TRBV4-1; D gene: TRBD1; J gene: TRBJ1-2; CDR3 protein: CASSQVIGDRDFWGYTF; CDR3 DNA: TGCGCCAGCAGCCAAGTGATAGGGGACAGGGATTTTTGGGGCTACACCTTC
clone size: .; V gene: TRBV3-1; D gene: .; J gene: TRBJ2-5; CDR3 protein: CASSRRGDQTQYF; CDR3 DNA: TGTGCCAGCAGCCGACGGGGAGATCAGACCCAGTACTTC
clone size: .; V gene: TRBV2; D gene: .; J gene: TRBJ2-5; CDR3 protein: CASSLERAQYF; CDR3 DNA: TGTGCCAGCAGTTTGGAACGTGCACAGTACTTC
clone size: .; V gene: TRBV6-5; D gene: TRBD1; J gene: TRBJ1-1; CDR3 protein: CASRRTRDRNTEAFF; CDR3 DNA: TGTGCCAGCAGGAGGACTCGGGACAGGAACACTGAAGCTTTCTTT
clone size: once; V gene: TRBV6-1; D gene: .; J gene: TRBJ2-2; CDR3 protein: CASEGDTGELFF; CDR3 DNA: TGTGCCAGCGAGGGGGACACCGGGGAGCTGTTTTTT
clone size: few; V gene: TRBV4-1; D gene: .; J gene: TRBJ1-5; CDR3 protein: CASSQGGVQPQHF; CDR3 DNA: TGCGCCAGCAGCCAAGGAGGGGTGCAGCCCCAGCATTTT
clone size: .; V gene: TRBV10-3; D gene: .; J gene: TRBJ2-7; CDR3 protein: CAISEGPRDEQYF; CDR3 DNA: TGTGCCATCAGTGAAGGCCCCCGGGACGAGCAGTACTTC
clone size: few; V gene: TRBV25-1; D gene: .; J gene: TRBJ2-2; CDR3 protein: CASSESSGELFF; CDR3 DNA: TGTGCCAGCAGTGAAAGTTCCGGGGAGCTGTTTTTT
clone size: few; V gene: TRBV12-3/TRBV12-4; D gene: TRBD1; J gene: TRBJ2-7; CDR3 protein: CASSLGTGGPYEQYF; CDR3 DNA: TGTGCCAGCAGTTTAGGTACAGGGGGGCCCTACGAGCAGTACTTC
clone size: many; V gene: TRBV12-3/TRBV12-4; D gene: .; J gene: TRBJ1-5; CDR3 protein: CASSFSNQPQHF; CDR3 DNA: TGTGCCAGCAGTTTTAGCAATCAGCCCCAGCATTTT
clone size: .; V gene: TRBV20-1; D gene: .; J gene: TRBJ2-7; CDR3 protein: CSASPGGRSYEQYF; CDR3 DNA: TGCAGTGCTAGCCCTGGCGGCCGCTCCTACGAGCAGTACTTC
clone size: few; V gene: TRBV4-1; D gene: TRBD1; J gene: TRBJ2-5; CDR3 protein: CASSLVQGAWETQYF; CDR3 DNA: TGCGCCAGCAGCCTAGTCCAGGGGGCGTGGGAGACCCAGTACTTC